The 2 T cell receptor beta chains given below trace back to one sample, sequenced in a study of blood T cells in healthy people across ages (dated by TCRdb to 2014 to 2015). Library method: 5' RACE. TCRdb records Illumina HiSeq 2500 as the sequencer. The second PCR ran for roughly 7 to 12 cycles and used a J-beta primer mix along with a sample-barcoded 5' primer. Through fastp at Q25 and MiXCR, TCRdb rebuilt clones from the public reads, retaining in-frame beta chains. Under each unique CDR3 protein, matching rows form one entry showing the most common genes and DNA. This sample holds more than 550,000 distinct CDR3 sequences; over 20% were observed only once. The ten biggest clones cover roughly 22% of the sample. The sample comprised blood. Receptors were obtained from an older man in good health.

The chain is built from TRBV18 and TRBJ2-7; the D gene is possibly TRBD2 (6 bases). V gave up 1 base and J gave up 4 bases, with 8 bases separating them. The CDR3 is made up of 13 amino acids. Germline values: CDR1 KGHSH, CDR2 LQKENI. The CDR3 nucleotides are TGTGCCAGCTCACCACAGGGGAGGTACGAGCAGTACTTC. Translation: CASSPQGRYEQYF.

This clonotype was observed at least ten times. V usage is TRBV29-1 and J usage is TRBJ2-1; unclear D gene. Deletions cut 7 bases from V and 9 bases from J, with 16 bases between. The germline CDR1 and CDR2 sequences are SQVTM and ANQGSEA. This CDR3 comprises 12 residues. CDR3 sequence reads: CSAEGFLGEQFF. CDR3 nucleotide sequence: TGCAGCGCCGAAGGGTTTCTGGGTGAGCAGTTCTTC.